The 31 T cell receptor beta chains below all came from one sample that was sequenced in a study of shared clonotypes between healthy human individuals. Profiling relied on immunoSEQ multiplex PCR, and the TCRdb table lists in-frame clones only, not all of them. The sample has hundreds of thousands of clones, roughly 72% seen once. Sequencing used memory CD4+ T cells sorted from blood. As to subset: CD45RA-negative fraction. Receptor source: a woman in her 30s in good health.

The chain has TRBV19 and TRBJ2-3; 9 nucleotides match TRBD2. V trimming: 10 bases; J trimming: 6 bases; junction bases outside the gene matches: 8. Germline V CDR1 and CDR2: LNHDA, SQIVND (reference sequence). The CDR3 runs to 13 residues. CDR3: CATKAGGGDTQYF. The CDR3 DNA reads as TGTGCCACTAAAGCGGGAGGAGGTGATACGCAGTATTTT.

This clone occurred a few times. The chain employs TRBV2 and TRBJ2-1; D remains ambiguous. The V end lost 7 bases, the J end lost 8 bases, and 9 bases lay between the germline ends. This CDR3 is built from 11 residues. Germline V lookup: CDR1 SNHLY, CDR2 FYNNEI. The CDR3 nucleotides read TGTGCCAGCACCTTAGAGTATGAGCAGTTCTTC. It yields the protein CASTLEYEQFF.

V is TRBV6-1 and J is TRBJ2-3; 12 positions match TRBD1. Germline-derived CDR1 and CDR2 are MNHNS and SASEGT. The CDR3 loop spans 16 amino acids. The V and J ends lost 2 bases and 6 bases, in that order; junction bases with no gene match: 6. CDR3 residues: CASSETGTGGRDTQYF. The CDR3, as DNA: TGTGCCAGCAGTGAAACCGGGACAGGGGGCCGGGATACGCAGTATTTT.

J is TRBJ2-3 and V is TRBV9, with 7 nucleotides matching TRBD2. Germline V gene sequence: CDR1 SGDLS, CDR2 YYNGEE. The CDR3 is made up of 14 amino acids. Unmatched junction bases numbered 2, after V lost 0 bases and J lost 4 bases. The CDR3 loop is CASSVAGRPDTQYF. The CDR3 nucleotides read TGTGCCAGCAGCGTAGCCGGGAGGCCAGATACGCAGTATTTT.

Comments on this clone: The germline gene is not matched at one end of the junction; a read error may be the cause. The rearrangement links TRBV7-6 to TRBJ1-2, with TRBD1 as a possible D gene (6 bases). The CDR3 has 11 residues. Germline assignment: CDR1 SGHVS and CDR2 FNYEAQ. The CDR3 DNA reads TGTGCCAGCACCGACGACAGGCCCTTCGCCTTC. Its protein product is CASTDDRPFAF. The entire variable domain, with the rest obtained from reference TRBV7-6 and TRBJ1-2, is as follows: GAGVSQSPRYKVTKRGQDVALRCDPISGHVSLYWYRQALGQGPEFLTYFNYEAQQDKSGLPNDRFSAERPEGSISTLTIQRTEQRDSAMYRCASTDDRPFAFGSGTRLTVV.

The V and J genes are TRBV7-9 and TRBJ2-7, with 7 nucleotides matching TRBD2. V gave up 5 bases and J gave up 3 bases; unmatched junction bases: 19. The CDR3 loop spans 18 amino acids. Per the germline V gene, CDR1 is SEHNR and CDR2 is FQNEAQ (reference sequence). CDR3 sequence reads: CASSPLVASTSSLYEQYF. For the CDR3, the DNA is TGTGCCAGCAGCCCTCTAGTGGCGTCGACTAGCAGCCTCTACGAGCAGTACTTC.

The V call is TRBV20-1, the J call TRBJ2-7; the D gene is possibly TRBD2 (5 bases). Germline values: CDR1 DFQATT, CDR2 SNEGSKA (reference sequence). CDR3 length equals 11 residues. CDR3 coding DNA: TGCAGCGGGGTATGGCTTTACGAGCAGTACTTC. It encodes CSGVWLYEQYF.

V usage is TRBV6-1 and J usage is TRBJ2-7; D may correspond to TRBD1 or TRBD2 (6 bases each). CDR1 and CDR2 (germline): MNHNS, SASEGT. The CDR3 is 14 amino acids. The V gene lost 6 bases and the J gene lost 2 bases, with 14 bases spanning the gap. CDR3 sequence reads: CASRRGDITYEQYF. CDR3 DNA: TGTGCCAGCAGGAGGGGGGACATTACCTACGAGCAGTACTTC.

This chain links TRBV6-1 with TRBJ1-5; 7 positions match TRBD1. With 5 bases clipped from V and 4 bases from J, the junction kept 8 bases outside the gene matches. The CDR3 is 15 residues long. The germline CDR1 and CDR2 sequences are MNHNS and SASEGT. CDR3 loop: CASSSGGSGNQPQHF. The CDR3 nucleotides read TGTGCCAGCAGTTCAGGGGGGAGCGGGAATCAGCCCCAGCATTTT.

In this sample, this clone turned up a few times. This chain joins TRBV5-1 and TRBJ2-3; possibly TRBD1 or TRBD2 for D (5 bases each). The V end lost 4 bases, the J end lost 0 bases, and 15 bases lay between the germline ends. The CDR3 loop spans 16 amino acids. Germline values: CDR1 SGHRS, CDR2 YFSETQ. The CDR3 sequence: CASSGGGAPSTDTQYF. The DNA for the CDR3 is TGCGCCAGCAGCGGGGGTGGGGCACCTAGCACAGATACGCAGTATTTT.

The chain couples TRBV7-3 to TRBJ2-1; 12 bases agree with TRBD2. CDR3 length: 16 residues. Germline V gene lookup returns CDR1 SGHTA and CDR2 FQGTGA. V was clipped by 4 bases and J by 5 bases; unmatched bases: 6. The CDR3 bases are TGTGCCAGCAGCTCGAAGACTAGCGGGAGCAACAATGAGCAGTTCTTC. Amino acid sequence: CASSSKTSGSNNEQFF. Using reference TRBV7-3 and TRBJ2-1 for the parts outside the CDR3, the full variable domain is GAGVSQTPSNKVTEKGKYVELRCDPISGHTALYWYRQSLGQGPEFLIYFQGTGAADDSGLPNDRFFAVRPEGSVSTLKIQRTERGDSAVYLCASSSKTSGSNNEQFFGPGTRLTVL.

This clone appeared many times. This chain links TRBV4-1 with TRBJ1-4, with D unresolved. V was pared by 4 bases and J by 1 base, with 13 bases between. Germline V gives CDR1 MGHRA, CDR2 YSYEKL. The CDR3 has 16 residues. Here the CDR3 reads CASSRMQDGTNEKLFF. The CDR3 DNA reads as TGCGCCAGCAGCCGAATGCAGGACGGAACTAATGAAAAACTGTTTTTT.

This clone was detected only a few times. The genes are TRBV7-9 and TRBJ2-7, with D possibly TRBD2 on 5 matching bases. Germline lookup yields CDR1 SEHNR and CDR2 FQNEAQ (reference sequence). The germline V and J ends were trimmed by 3 bases and 3 bases, with 9 bases remaining between them. The CDR3 is 13 residues long. In DNA form, the CDR3 reads TGTGCCAGCAGCTTGGACGGGAACTACGAGCAGTACTTC. Translation: CASSLDGNYEQYF.

This clone has only a few counts. This chain connects TRBV7-6 to TRBJ2-5; 9 bases fit TRBD1. The CDR3 covers 15 residues. J lost 13 bases, V lost 5 bases, and 17 bases had no gene match. Germline lookup yields CDR1 SGHVS and CDR2 FNYEAQ. This CDR3 is CASSPPVRGQGKTYF. The DNA of the CDR3 is TGTGCCAGCAGCCCCCCGGTCCGGGGACAGGGTAAAACGTACTTC.

This clone was counted only a few times. The V call is TRBV5-6, the J call TRBJ2-3, with D perhaps TRBD1 (5 bases). Trimming cost V 0 bases and J 1 base, with 12 bases left between them. Germline assignment: CDR1 SGHDT and CDR2 YYEEEE. The CDR3 is 16 residues long. This CDR3 reads CASSLASTGRTDTQYF. The CDR3 region has the DNA TGTGCCAGCAGCTTGGCCTCTACAGGCCGCACAGATACGCAGTATTTT.

This clone was picked up many times. The rearrangement links TRBV4-2 to TRBJ2-1; 7 bases agree with TRBD2. CDR1 LGHNA and CDR2 YNFKEQ come from the germline V gene. V lost 0 bases and J lost 9; bases outside the gene matches: 14. This CDR3 is 17 amino acids long. The CDR3 spells CASSQDQSGAPSSEQFF. The CDR3 DNA is TGTGCCAGCAGCCAAGATCAGAGCGGGGCCCCATCGTCTGAGCAGTTCTTC.

This clone has just one count. The V and J genes are TRBV2 and TRBJ2-6, with a tentative D call TRBD2 (6 bases). Germline-derived CDR1 and CDR2 are SNHLY and FYNNEI. Trimming took 6 bases from V and 4 from J, leaving 13 bases between them. The CDR3 covers 15 residues. The CDR3, as DNA: TGTGCCAGCAGGGTGCTGGGGAGGGGGGCCAACGTCCTGACTTTC. Protein: CASRVLGRGANVLTF.

As concerns this clone: This same CDR3 is encoded by further DNA sequences in the sample. The rearrangement links TRBV5-1 to TRBJ2-2, with D possibly matching TRBD2 (6 bases). The CDR3 has 13 amino acids. V lost 4 bases and J 8 bases, leaving 12 bases between the germline ends. Germline CDR1 and CDR2: SGHRS and YFSETQ. CDR3 sequence reads: CASSGDLTGELFF. The CDR3 nucleotides are TGCGCCAGCAGCGGGGACTTGACGGGGGAGCTGTTTTTT. The entire variable domain, with the rest obtained from reference TRBV5-1 and TRBJ2-2, is as follows: KAGVTQTPRYLIKTRGQQVTLSCSPISGHRSVSWYQQTPGQGLQFLFEYFSETQRNKGNFPGRFSGRQFSNSRSEMNVSTLELGDSALYLCASSGDLTGELFFGEGSRLTVL.

The chain employs TRBV2 and TRBJ2-3; D is unclear. The CDR3 has 16 residues. Germline V gives CDR1 SNHLY, CDR2 FYNNEI. Trimming removed 0 bases at V and 5 bases at J, with 15 bases between. The CDR3 here is CASSEAQDRLRDTQYF. The CDR3 DNA reads TGTGCCAGCAGTGAAGCGCAGGACCGGCTGCGAGATACGCAGTATTTT.

This clone was picked up one time. V and J are TRBV7-8 and TRBJ2-2; D ambiguous. V was pared by 4 bases and J by 4 bases, with 10 bases between. CDR1 is SGHVS, CDR2 FQNEAQ, per germline. The CDR3 runs to 14 residues. The CDR3 DNA follows: TGTGCCAGCAGCTCGGCGCTGGTCACCGGGGAGCTGTTTTTT. The encoded protein is CASSSALVTGELFF. Combining the CDR3 with reference TRBV7-8 and TRBJ2-2 gives the whole variable domain GAGVSQSPRYKVAKRGQDVALRCDPISGHVSLFWYQQALGQGPEFLTYFQNEAQLDKSGLPSDRFFAERPEGSVSTLKIQRTQQEDSAVYLCASSSALVTGELFFGEGSRLTVL.

The genes are TRBV28 and TRBJ2-7; D not resolved. The CDR3 has 12 residues. Per germline, CDR1 MDHEN and CDR2 SYDVKM. Trimming removed 8 bases from V and 2 bases from J, with 10 bases in between. The CDR3 DNA is TGTGCCAGCTGCGGCTCACCCTACGAGCAGTACTTC. It is translated as CASCGSPYEQYF.

The V call is TRBV5-1, the J call TRBJ1-2; D is possibly TRBD1 (5 bases). Germline V gene sequence: CDR1 SGHRS, CDR2 YFSETQ. The CDR3 runs 13 residues. Deletions cut 1 base from V and 7 bases from J, with 11 bases between. For the CDR3, the DNA is TGCGCCAGCAGCTTGTCCGGGCAGGGTGGCTACACCTTC. Amino acid sequence: CASSLSGQGGYTF. The full variable domain, rest sourced from reference TRBV5-1 and TRBJ1-2, is KAGVTQTPRYLIKTRGQQVTLSCSPISGHRSVSWYQQTPGQGLQFLFEYFSETQRNKGNFPGRFSGRQFSNSRSEMNVSTLELGDSALYLCASSLSGQGGYTFGSGTRLTVV.

This clone occurred many times. V gene TRBV5-1 combines with J gene TRBJ2-7; the D gene is possibly TRBD2 (6 bases). V lost 4 bases and J lost 6, with 17 bases in between. The CDR3 has 14 residues. The germline gives CDR1 SGHRS, CDR2 YFSETQ. The CDR3: CASSAGTYLSEQYF. CDR3 nucleotides: TGCGCCAGCAGCGCCGGGACTTACCTTTCCGAGCAGTACTTC.

The chain combines TRBV7-3 with TRBJ1-1; unclear D gene. V was trimmed by 5 bases and J by 6 bases, leaving 13 bases between them. The CDR3 extends over 13 amino acids. CDR1 SGHTA and CDR2 FQGTGA come from the germline V gene. DNA for the CDR3: TGTGCCAGCAGCCAAGTAGGTGAATCTGAAGCTTTCTTT. Its translation is CASSQVGESEAFF.

The chain links TRBV6-1 to TRBJ2-3; D is perhaps TRBD2 (5 bases). CDR3 length: 15 residues. V lost 2 bases and J 9 bases, leaving 18 bases between the germline ends. Germline values: CDR1 MNHNS, CDR2 SASEGT. The CDR3 nucleotides read TGTGCCAGCAGTGAACCCCCTTCAATACTAGTGACGCAGTATTTT. It encodes CASSEPPSILVTQYF.

V usage is TRBV5-1 and J usage is TRBJ2-2; no reliable D call. CDR3 length: 15 amino acids. V was clipped by 0 bases and J by 1 base, with 7 bases between them. From germline, CDR1 is SGHRS and CDR2 YFSETQ. CDR3 residues: CASSLAQRNTGELFF. CDR3 in DNA: TGCGCCAGCAGCTTGGCACAGCGGAACACCGGGGAGCTGTTTTTT. Filled out from reference TRBV5-1 and TRBJ2-2, the complete variable domain reads KAGVTQTPRYLIKTRGQQVTLSCSPISGHRSVSWYQQTPGQGLQFLFEYFSETQRNKGNFPGRFSGRQFSNSRSEMNVSTLELGDSALYLCASSLAQRNTGELFFGEGSRLTVL.

This sequence joins TRBV28 and TRBJ2-1; 11 bases are shared with TRBD2. V lost 2 bases, J lost 5 bases, and 2 bases stayed unmatched. CDR1 and CDR2 (germline): MDHEN, SYDVKM. This CDR3 is 15 amino acids long. The CDR3 region is CASSLASGRNNEQFF. The CDR3 DNA reads as TGTGCCAGCAGTTTAGCTAGCGGGAGGAACAATGAGCAGTTCTTC.

The chain couples TRBV6-1 to TRBJ1-5; 8 bases are shared with TRBD1. This CDR3 region has 13 residues. Unmatched junction bases numbered 3, after V lost 6 bases and J lost 5 bases. Germline assignment: CDR1 MNHNS and CDR2 SASEGT. CDR3 sequence: CASRTGDYQPQHF. The CDR3, as DNA: TGTGCCAGCAGGACAGGGGATTATCAGCCCCAGCATTTT.

The V gene is TRBV4-1, the J gene TRBJ1-6; no clear D. The germline V gene encodes CDR1 MGHRA and CDR2 YSYEKL. There are 14 residues in the CDR3. Deletions cut 3 bases from V and 7 bases from J, with 10 bases between. In DNA form, the CDR3 reads TGCGCCAGCAGCCACGCCCAAGAGAATTCACCCCTCCACTTT. This encodes CASSHAQENSPLHF.

V usage is TRBV7-9 and J usage is TRBJ2-3; TRBD1 is a possible D gene (6 bases). V lost 5 bases to trimming and J lost 1 base, with 19 bases between them. The germline V gene has CDR1 SEHNR and CDR2 FQNEAQ (reference sequence). This CDR3 is 17 amino acids long. CDR3 residues: CASSRLTGNGRTDTQYF. In DNA form, the CDR3 reads TGTGCCAGCAGCCGACTCACAGGGAACGGGCGCACAGATACGCAGTATTTT.

The genes are TRBV5-5 and TRBJ2-5; the D is unclear. The CDR3 contains 15 residues. V was cut by 0 bases and J by 5 bases, with 14 bases left in between. CDR1 is SGHKS and CDR2 is YYEKEE in the germline V gene (reference sequence). As DNA, the CDR3 is TGTGCCAGCAGCTTGGGAGTAGCTCAATGGGAGACCCAGTACTTC. Translated: CASSLGVAQWETQYF.